This is a list of T cell receptor beta chains from one sample in a study of shared clonotypes between healthy human individuals. Method: immunoSEQ multiplex PCR; TCRdb's copy keeps in-frame clones and lacks some. Altogether about 560,000 clones are present, around 81% being singletons, with the ten largest covering 12%. Sequenced input: PBMCs. These receptors were collected from a woman aged 40 to 50 in good health. Some clones in this sample may be carry-over from other donors' samples. Each CDR3 is given with its conserved first and last residue. Each record gives: clone size, J gene, D gene, V gene, CDR3 protein, CDR3 DNA. A D gene is named only where the DNA matches it firmly. Clone size is stated in some rows and not others, as once, few, many or a class when expanded.

once	TRBJ2-5	-	TRBV19	CASSILQGSQETQYF	TGTGCCAGTAGTATTCTTCAGGGGAGTCAAGAGACCCAGTACTTC
-	TRBJ1-4	TRBD1	TRBV7-9	CASSAGQGSVEKLFF	TGTGCCAGCAGCGCCGGACAGGGGTCGGTTGAAAAACTGTTTTTT
-	TRBJ2-7	-	TRBV7-2	CASSLEPYEQYF	TGTGCCAGCAGCTTAGAGCCCTACGAGCAGTACTTC
-	TRBJ1-2	-	TRBV7-8	CATLGIGYGYTF	TGTGCCACGTTGGGGATTGGCTATGGCTACACCTTC
-	TRBJ2-7	-	TRBV4-1	CASSQGGPRFEQYF	TGCGCCAGCAGCCAAGGGGGCCCAAGGTTCGAGCAGTACTTC
few	TRBJ1-3	-	TRBV5-1	CASSPESGNTIYF	TGCGCCAGCAGCCCGGAGTCTGGAAACACCATATATTTT
-	TRBJ2-7	TRBD1	TRBV18	CASSPRGQSEQYF	TGTGCCAGCTCACCCAGGGGGCAGAGCGAGCAGTACTTC
few	TRBJ2-7	TRBD1	TRBV27	CASSVHRGEQYF	TGTGCCAGCAGTGTCCACAGGGGGGAGCAGTACTTC
-	TRBJ2-5	TRBD2	TRBV9	CASSVVSGSETQYF	TGTGCCAGCAGCGTAGTTAGCGGGAGTGAGACCCAGTACTTC
-	TRBJ2-7	-	TRBV6-5	CASSNSKYEQYF	TGTGCCAGCAGCAACTCTAAGTACGAGCAGTACTTC
-	TRBJ2-7	-	TRBV5-1	CASSSGAFSSYEQYF	TGCGCCAGCAGCTCCGGAGCGTTCAGCTCCTACGAGCAGTACTTC
few	TRBJ1-1	-	TRBV30	CAWSITGTAFF	TGTGCCTGGAGTATTACAGGGACCGCTTTCTTT
-	TRBJ1-1	-	TRBV5-4	CASSREATGMNTEAFF	TGTGCCAGCAGCAGAGAGGCTACAGGGATGAACACTGAAGCTTTCTTT
many	TRBJ2-1	-	TRBV25-1	CASSDTTGVYNEQFF	TGTGCCAGCAGTGACACGACAGGAGTGTACAATGAGCAGTTCTTC
-	TRBJ2-3	TRBD1	TRBV29-1	CSVGQGGQGDTQYF	TGCAGCGTGGGACAAGGGGGACAGGGAGATACGCAGTATTTT
-	TRBJ2-7	TRBD1	TRBV6-1	CASNQRLTGGNEQYF	TGTGCCAGCAACCAACGTCTGACAGGGGGAAACGAGCAGTACTTC
once	TRBJ2-2	TRBD1	TRBV2	CASSFNRDREGGELFF	TGTGCCAGCAGTTTTAACCGGGACAGGGAGGGCGGGGAGCTGTTTTTT
many	TRBJ1-2	-	TRBV27	CASSPRQTYGYTF	TGTGCCAGCAGTCCACGACAGACATATGGCTACACCTTC
many	TRBJ1-2	TRBD1	TRBV18	CASSPGTGDYGYTF	TGTGCCAGCTCACCAGGGACAGGGGACTATGGCTACACCTTC
-	TRBJ2-7	TRBD2	TRBV28	CASSALAGAYEQYF	TGTGCCAGCAGCGCACTAGCGGGAGCGTACGAGCAGTACTTC
-	TRBJ1-1	-	TRBV27	CASSSWMMNTEAFF	TGTGCCAGCAGTTCCTGGATGATGAACACTGAAGCTTTCTTT
-	TRBJ2-2	-	TRBV4-2	CASSREDRANTGELFF	TGTGCCAGCAGCCGAGAGGACAGAGCGAACACCGGGGAGCTGTTTTTT
-	TRBJ2-4	TRBD2	TRBV5-1	CASSLGGLAGQNIQYF	TGCGCCAGCAGCTTGGGAGGACTAGCGGGGCAAAACATTCAGTACTTC
-	TRBJ2-3	-	TRBV11-2	CASSRIPLSTDTQYF	TGTGCCAGCAGCCGCATCCCCCTAAGCACAGATACGCAGTATTTT
-	TRBJ2-1	-	TRBV7-2	CASSLSYGSYNEQFF	TGTGCCAGCAGTCTCTCTTATGGGTCCTACAATGAGCAGTTCTTC
-	TRBJ1-4	-	TRBV6-1	CASSPQGREKLFF	TGTGCCAGCAGTCCCCAGGGGCGGGAAAAACTGTTTTTT
-	TRBJ2-5	TRBD1	TRBV4-1	CASSPGTGAPYSQYF	TGCGCCAGCAGCCCCGGGACAGGGGCCCCCTATTCCCAGTACTTC
-	TRBJ1-5	TRBD1	TRBV19	CASSIGDRAYSNQPQHF	TGTGCCAGTAGTATCGGGGACAGGGCTTATAGCAATCAGCCCCAGCATTTT
few	TRBJ2-7	-	TRBV18	CASSPPSGSTYEQYF	TGTGCCAGCTCACCACCGAGCGGGTCAACCTACGAGCAGTACTTC
few	TRBJ2-5	TRBD1	TRBV2	CASSEGGQGVHETQYF	TGTGCCAGCAGTGAAGGGGGACAGGGAGTCCATGAGACCCAGTACTTC
-	TRBJ2-3	-	TRBV2	CASQNRVNTQYF	TGTGCCAGCCAGAACAGGGTTAATACGCAGTATTTT
once	TRBJ2-2	TRBD2	TRBV5-6	CASSLWGLTKPGELFF	TGTGCCAGCAGCTTGTGGGGACTAACCAAACCCGGGGAGCTGTTTTTT
-	TRBJ2-3	TRBD2	TRBV4-1	CASSRTSGRTDTQYF	TGCGCCAGCAGTCGGACTAGCGGGAGAACAGATACGCAGTATTTT
few	TRBJ1-1	-	TRBV7-3	CASSLSGSGNTEAFF	TGTGCCAGCAGCTTATCAGGATCAGGAAACACTGAAGCTTTCTTT
-	TRBJ1-2	-	TRBV15	CATSRDRGAYGYTF	TGTGCCACCAGCAGAGATAGGGGGGCGTATGGCTACACCTTC
few	TRBJ2-3	TRBD2	TRBV19	CASSITSGRTDTQYF	TGTGCCAGTAGTATTACTAGCGGACGCACAGATACGCAGTATTTT
few	TRBJ2-7	-	TRBV5-1	CASSLEPSGEQYF	TGCGCCAGCAGCTTGGAGCCATCCGGCGAGCAGTACTTC
-	TRBJ2-2	-	TRBV2	CASSADQTGELFF	TGTGCCAGCAGTGCGGACCAAACCGGGGAGCTGTTTTTT
few	TRBJ1-1	-	TRBV28	CASSFGVQAFF	TGTGCCAGCAGTTTTGGTGTTCAAGCTTTCTTT
-	TRBJ1-2	TRBD1	TRBV15	CATSPGQRTGGYTF	TGTGCCACCAGCCCGGGACAGCGAACTGGAGGCTACACCTTC
-	TRBJ2-3	TRBD2	TRBV7-2	CASSPRTSADTQYF	TGTGCCAGCAGCCCGCGGACTAGCGCCGATACGCAGTATTTT
-	TRBJ1-3	-	TRBV5-4	CASSLEAAGNTIYF	TGTGCCAGCAGCTTGGAGGCAGCTGGAAACACCATATATTTT
-	TRBJ2-7	TRBD2	TRBV29-1	CSGGTSSYEQYF	TGCAGCGGCGGGACTAGCTCCTACGAGCAGTACTTC
-	TRBJ2-7	-	TRBV21-1	CSPVPDSYEQYF	TGCAGCCCAGTACCGGACAGCTACGAGCAGTATTTC
-	TRBJ1-2	-	TRBV19	CASSMQGGYSGYTF	TGTGCCAGTAGTATGCAGGGCGGCTACTCTGGCTACACCTTC
many	TRBJ2-2	-	TRBV19	CASSKGSGNTGELFF	TGTGCCAGTAGTAAGGGTAGCGGCAACACCGGGGAGCTGTTTTTT
-	TRBJ2-1	TRBD1	TRBV28	CATSIGTGGYNEQFF	TGTGCCACCTCCATTGGGACAGGGGGCTACAATGAGCAGTTCTTC
few	TRBJ2-1	-	TRBV27	CASSLSLATSYNEQFF	TGTGCCAGCAGTTTAAGCCTAGCGACCTCCTACAATGAGCAGTTCTTC
-	TRBJ1-1	-	TRBV7-9	CASSLGVGGFAEAFF	TGTGCCAGCAGCTTAGGGGTCGGGGGATTCGCTGAAGCTTTCTTT
-	TRBJ1-1	-	TRBV10-3	CASSLHRSLMNTEAFF	TGTGCCAGCAGTTTACACAGGTCACTCATGAACACTGAAGCTTTCTTT
-	TRBJ1-2	-	TRBV28	CASSFMENYGYTF	TGTGCCAGCAGTTTTATGGAGAACTATGGCTACACCTTC
-	TRBJ1-5	-	TRBV5-8	CASSLVAGDLLSNQPQHF	TGTGCCAGCAGCTTGGTGGCAGGGGACCTACTTAGCAATCAGCCCCAGCATTTT
once	TRBJ2-7	-	TRBV6-5	CASSYGISYEQYF	TGTGCCAGCAGTTATGGTATCTCCTACGAGCAGTACTTC
-	TRBJ2-7	-	TRBV4-3	CASSQQGARSYEQYF	TGCGCCAGCAGCCAACAGGGAGCTCGCTCCTACGAGCAGTACTTC
-	TRBJ2-1	-	TRBV19	CASAGQGSYNEQFF	TGTGCCAGTGCAGGGCAGGGGTCCTACAATGAGCAGTTCTTC
-	TRBJ1-2	-	TRBV7-9	CASSSTRTVFSDLYGYTF	TGTGCCAGCAGCTCGACTCGGACAGTCTTCTCCGACCTCTATGGCTACACCTTC